Below, one T cell receptor beta chain is given with its context. This entry is derived from a study of blood T cell repertoires in COVID-19. Study context: The samples span acute and convalescent COVID-19 from the United States, Italy and Spain.

Measured with immunoSEQ multiplex PCR; TCRdb has only the in-frame clones, and not every one. This table holds roughly 68,000 clones, around 90% found once. There are 15 residues in the CDR3. The germline gives CDR1 SGHDT, CDR2 YYEEEE. V lost 6 bases, J lost 3 bases, and 9 bases stayed unmatched. The sequence was collected from a man aged 45-60 years with acute or convalescent COVID-19. The source material was peripheral blood. This chain uses TRBV5-6 with TRBJ2-3, with TRBD1 identical over 8 bases. CDR3 nucleotides: TGTGCCAGCAACTTCGTGGACAGGGTGACAGATACGCAGTATTTT. As protein: CASNFVDRVTDTQYF.